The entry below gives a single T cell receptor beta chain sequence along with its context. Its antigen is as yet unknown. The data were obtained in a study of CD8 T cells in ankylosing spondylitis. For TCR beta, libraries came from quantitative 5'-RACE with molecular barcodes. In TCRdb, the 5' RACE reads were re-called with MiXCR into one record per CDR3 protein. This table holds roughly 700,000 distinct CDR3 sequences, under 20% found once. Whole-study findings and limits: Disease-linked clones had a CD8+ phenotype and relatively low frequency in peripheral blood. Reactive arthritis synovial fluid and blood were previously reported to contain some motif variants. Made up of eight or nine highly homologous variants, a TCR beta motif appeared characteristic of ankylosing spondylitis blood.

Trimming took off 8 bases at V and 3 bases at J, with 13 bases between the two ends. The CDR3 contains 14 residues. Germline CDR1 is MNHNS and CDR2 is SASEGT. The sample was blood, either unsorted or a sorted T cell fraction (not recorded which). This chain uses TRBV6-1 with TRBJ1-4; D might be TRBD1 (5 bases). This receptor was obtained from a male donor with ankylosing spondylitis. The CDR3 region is CASGSRGANEKLFF. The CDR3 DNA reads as TGTGCCAGCGGATCGCGGGGGGCTAATGAAAAACTGTTTTTT.